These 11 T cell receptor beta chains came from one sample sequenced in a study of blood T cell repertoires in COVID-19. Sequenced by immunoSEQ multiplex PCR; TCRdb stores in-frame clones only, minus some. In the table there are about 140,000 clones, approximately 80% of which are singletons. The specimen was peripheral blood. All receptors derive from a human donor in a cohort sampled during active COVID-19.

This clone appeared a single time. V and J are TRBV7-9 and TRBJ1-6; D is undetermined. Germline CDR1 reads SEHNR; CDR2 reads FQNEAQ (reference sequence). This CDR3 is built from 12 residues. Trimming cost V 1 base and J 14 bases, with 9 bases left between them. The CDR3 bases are TGTGCCAGCAGCTTAGGCTGGCGGTCCCTCCACTTT. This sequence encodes CASSLGWRSLHF. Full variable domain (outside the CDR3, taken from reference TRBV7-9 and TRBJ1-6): DTGVSQNPRHKITKRGQNVTFRCDPISEHNRLYWYRQTLGQGPEFLTYFQNEAQLEKSRLLSDRFSAERPKGSFSTLEIQRTEQGDSAMYLCASSLGWRSLHFGNGTRLTVT.

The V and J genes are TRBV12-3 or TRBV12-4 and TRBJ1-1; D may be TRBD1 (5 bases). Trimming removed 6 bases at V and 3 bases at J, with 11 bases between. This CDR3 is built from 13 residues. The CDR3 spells CASRWTGDTEAFF. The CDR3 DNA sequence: TGTGCCAGCAGATGGACGGGGGACACTGAAGCTTTCTTT.

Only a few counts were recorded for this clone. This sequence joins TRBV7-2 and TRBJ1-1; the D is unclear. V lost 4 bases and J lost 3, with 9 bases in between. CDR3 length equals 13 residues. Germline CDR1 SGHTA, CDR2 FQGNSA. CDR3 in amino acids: CASSSLIYTEAFF. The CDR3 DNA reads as TGTGCCAGCAGCTCCCTTATTTACACTGAAGCTTTCTTT.

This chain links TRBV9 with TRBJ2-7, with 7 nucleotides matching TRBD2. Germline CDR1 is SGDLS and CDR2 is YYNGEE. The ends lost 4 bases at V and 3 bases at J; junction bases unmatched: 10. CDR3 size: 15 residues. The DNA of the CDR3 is TGTGCCAGCAGCAGCGGGGACCAGTTGAGCTACGAGCAGTACTTC. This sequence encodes CASSSGDQLSYEQYF.

The CDR3 bases are TGTGCCAGCAGCCAACAGGGGGCATGGGGCTACACCTTC. It specifies CASSQQGAWGYTF. The chain joins TRBV6-5 to TRBJ1-2; TRBD1 matches at 9 bases. V trimming: 6 bases; J trimming: 8 bases; junction bases outside the gene matches: 7. The CDR3 runs to 13 residues. Germline CDR1 MNHEY, CDR2 SVGAGI.

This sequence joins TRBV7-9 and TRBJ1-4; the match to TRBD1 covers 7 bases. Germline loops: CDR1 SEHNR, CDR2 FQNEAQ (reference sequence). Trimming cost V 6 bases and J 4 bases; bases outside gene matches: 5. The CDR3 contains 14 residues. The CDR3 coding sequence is TGTGCCAGCAGACAACCAGGGGGTAATGAAAAACTGTTTTTT. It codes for CASRQPGGNEKLFF.

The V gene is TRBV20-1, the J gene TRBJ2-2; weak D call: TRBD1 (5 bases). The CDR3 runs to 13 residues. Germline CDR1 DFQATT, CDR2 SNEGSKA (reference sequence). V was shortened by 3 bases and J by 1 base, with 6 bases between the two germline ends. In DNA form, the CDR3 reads TGCAGTGCTAGTACAGGGAACACCGGGGAGCTGTTTTTT. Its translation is CSASTGNTGELFF.

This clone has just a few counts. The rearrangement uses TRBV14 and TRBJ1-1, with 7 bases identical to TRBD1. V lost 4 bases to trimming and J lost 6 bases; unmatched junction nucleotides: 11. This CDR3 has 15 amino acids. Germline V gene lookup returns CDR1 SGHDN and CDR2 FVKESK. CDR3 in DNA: TGTGCCAGCAGCCGAGCGCCAAGGACAGGCGCTGAAGCTTTCTTT. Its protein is CASSRAPRTGAEAFF.

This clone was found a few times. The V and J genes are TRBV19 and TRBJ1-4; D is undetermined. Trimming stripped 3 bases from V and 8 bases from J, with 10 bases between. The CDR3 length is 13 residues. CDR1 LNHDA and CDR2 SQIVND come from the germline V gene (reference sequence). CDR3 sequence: CASSMRVAEKLFF. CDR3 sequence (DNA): TGTGCCAGTAGTATGAGGGTCGCGGAAAAACTGTTTTTT. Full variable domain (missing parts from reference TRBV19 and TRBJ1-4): DGGITQSPKYLFRKEGQNVTLSCEQNLNHDAMYWYRQDPGQGLRLIYYSQIVNDFQKGDIAEGYSVSREKKESFPLTVTSAQKNPTAFYLCASSMRVAEKLFFGSGTQLSVL.

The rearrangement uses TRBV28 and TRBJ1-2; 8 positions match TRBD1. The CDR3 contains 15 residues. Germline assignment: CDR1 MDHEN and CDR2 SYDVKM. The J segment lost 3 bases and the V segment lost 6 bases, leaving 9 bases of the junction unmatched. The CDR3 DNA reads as TGTGCCAGCAGCCCCGAGACAGGGGCATACTATGGCTACACCTTC. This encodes CASSPETGAYYGYTF.

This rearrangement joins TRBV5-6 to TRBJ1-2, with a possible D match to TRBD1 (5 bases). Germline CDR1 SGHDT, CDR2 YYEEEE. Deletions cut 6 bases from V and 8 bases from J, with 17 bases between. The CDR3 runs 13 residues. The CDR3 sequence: CASTVGGSRGYTF. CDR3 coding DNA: TGTGCCAGCACTGTTGGGGGGTCTCGGGGCTACACCTTC.